One sample yielded the 13 T cell receptor beta chains listed below, sequenced in a study of T cells in Graves' hyperthyroidism and ophthalmopathy. TCR beta CDR3 sequences were amplified from RNA transcripts. HTBI primers were the set used in a first-round RT-PCR of the TCR CDR3. TCRdb used MiXCR to reprocess the multiplex PCR reads, holding one entry per CDR3 protein. The data show over 650,000 distinct CDR3 sequences, approximately 16% seen once. The sample comprised blood. Receptors originate from a man aged 18 to 29 with Graves' hyperthyroidism.

This clonotype was picked up many times. The chain uses TRBV3-1 and TRBJ2-5, with TRBD2 matching over 14 bases. CDR1 and CDR2 from the germline V gene are LGHDT and YNNKEL (reference sequence). V dropped 4 bases and J dropped 4; count of bases not matched to a gene: 5. This CDR3 region has 16 residues. CDR3 sequence: CASSPTTSGRGETQYF. CDR3 nucleotides: TGTGCCAGCAGCCCAACGACTAGCGGGAGGGGAGAGACCCAGTACTTC.

The table lists this clonotype with many counts. This chain joins TRBV13 and TRBJ2-1, with D possibly being TRBD1 (6 bases). This CDR3 has 14 residues. The V gene's germline CDR1 is PRHDT and CDR2 FYEKMQ (reference sequence). V lost 5 bases and J 7 bases, leaving 15 bases between the germline ends. DNA of the CDR3: TGTGCCAGCAGCGTGGACAGAGTGAGAAATGAGCAGTTCTTC. It yields the protein CASSVDRVRNEQFF.

This clonotype was counted ten times or more. V is TRBV7-9 and J is TRBJ2-1; tentative D call: TRBD2 (6 bases). The CDR3 covers 13 residues. Germline V CDR1 and CDR2: SEHNR, FQNEAQ (reference sequence). V shed 3 bases and J shed 13 bases, with 16 bases lying between them. CDR3 nucleotides: TGTGCCAGCAGCTTCGGACTCGGGAGATATCAGTTCTTC. Translated, it gives CASSFGLGRYQFF.

CDR3 DNA: TGTGCCAGCAGCGACTCCGGGACAGGGGTTGATCAGCCCCAGCATTTT. Amino acid sequence: CASSDSGTGVDQPQHF. The chain recombines TRBV5-6 with TRBJ1-5; 10 bases line up with TRBD1. This CDR3 has 16 residues. J lost 5 bases, V lost 4 bases, and 9 bases had no gene match. CDR1 is SGHDT, CDR2 YYEEEE, per germline.

The chain links TRBV25-1 to TRBJ1-4, with a tentative D call TRBD1 (5 bases). The CDR3 has 14 amino acids. Germline CDR1 is MGHDK and CDR2 is SYGVNS. V lost 6 bases, J lost 6 bases, and 14 bases lay in between. The CDR3 DNA follows: TGTGCCAGCAGACCGGGACGGTGGGATGAAAAACTGTTTTTT. This encodes CASRPGRWDEKLFF.

This clonotype was counted between two and nine times. The genes are TRBV14 and TRBJ2-7; 8 bases line up with TRBD1. CDR3 length equals 20 residues. Germline V lookup: CDR1 SGHDN, CDR2 FVKESK. J lost 4 bases, V lost 0 bases, and 20 bases had no gene match. The CDR3 spells CASSQDARRSGTGPFYEQYF. In DNA form, the CDR3 reads TGTGCCAGCAGCCAAGATGCACGTCGATCGGGGACAGGTCCCTTTTACGAGCAGTACTTC.

This clonotype was recorded at least ten times. The V call is TRBV6-1, the J call TRBJ1-1, with unresolved D. With 7 bases removed from V and 4 bases from J, the gap between germline ends came to 16 bases. The CDR3 has 14 residues. Per the germline V gene, CDR1 is MNHNS and CDR2 is SASEGT. As DNA, the CDR3 is TGTGCCAGCAACCCGGGCTACCTGGCCACTGAAGCTTTCTTT. This gives the protein CASNPGYLATEAFF.

There are many counts of this clonotype. The rearrangement uses TRBV11-3 and TRBJ2-1, with 11 positions matching TRBD2. The CDR3 is made up of 17 amino acids. Germline V lookup: CDR1 SGHNT, CDR2 YENEEA. Trimming took 0 bases from V and 2 from J; bases not matched to a gene: 3. The DNA of the CDR3 is TGTGCCAGCAGCTTAGACGCGGGACTAGCGGCCTACAATGAGCAGTTCTTC. Translated, it gives CASSLDAGLAAYNEQFF.

V gene TRBV27 combines with J gene TRBJ2-3, with 7 nucleotides matching TRBD2. With V trimmed by 6 bases and J by 4 bases, 16 bases remained unmatched. This CDR3 contains 17 residues. Looked up from germline, CDR1 is MNHEY and CDR2 is SMNVEV (reference sequence). CDR3 coding DNA: TGTGCCAGCAGGATAGGGGTCGGGGGGAGTGGGGCAGATACGCAGTATTTT. Translating gives CASRIGVGGSGADTQYF.

This clonotype has ten or more counts. The chain employs TRBV11-1 and TRBJ2-7, with 12 bases identical to TRBD2. CDR1 and CDR2 (germline): SGHAT, FQDESV (reference sequence). This CDR3 has 16 amino acids. The trim removed 5 bases at V and 0 bases at J, leaving 5 bases unmatched. The CDR3 sequence: CASSAGTSGFSYEQYF. CDR3 DNA: TGTGCCAGCAGCGCCGGGACTAGCGGGTTCTCCTACGAGCAGTACTTC.

The V gene is TRBV19, the J gene TRBJ1-5, with D uncertain. CDR3 length equals 12 residues. The V end was cut by 10 bases, the J end by 6 bases, with 13 bases between. Germline V gives CDR1 LNHDA, CDR2 SQIVND (reference sequence). CDR3 coding DNA: TGTGCCACTTCGGACCCACCTCAGCCCCAGCATTTT. As protein: CATSDPPQPQHF. The full variable domain, rest sourced from reference TRBV19 and TRBJ1-5, is DGGITQSPKYLFRKEGQNVTLSCEQNLNHDAMYWYRQDPGQGLRLIYYSQIVNDFQKGDIAEGYSVSREKKESFPLTVTSAQKNPTAFYLCATSDPPQPQHFGDGTRLSIL.

This clonotype was counted only a few times. This rearrangement joins TRBV11-2 to TRBJ2-3, with 7 bases that match TRBD2. The junction had 10 bases not matched to a gene; V was cut back by 3 bases and J by 1 base. The CDR3 spans 17 residues. CDR1 is SGHAT, CDR2 FQNNGV, per germline. DNA of the CDR3: TGTGCCAGCAGCTTCCTAACAAGAACTAGCGGCACAGATACGCAGTATTTT. Its translation is CASSFLTRTSGTDTQYF.

In its sample, this clonotype was seen a few times. The chain employs TRBV5-1 and TRBJ2-2, with 7 bases lining up with TRBD1. Germline V lookup: CDR1 SGHRS, CDR2 YFSETQ. CDR3 length: 16 amino acids. J lost 3 bases, V lost 3 bases, and 8 bases had no gene match. This CDR3 reads CASSSSGGAYTGELFF. For the CDR3, the DNA is TGCGCCAGCAGCTCATCAGGGGGAGCGTACACCGGGGAGCTGTTTTTT.